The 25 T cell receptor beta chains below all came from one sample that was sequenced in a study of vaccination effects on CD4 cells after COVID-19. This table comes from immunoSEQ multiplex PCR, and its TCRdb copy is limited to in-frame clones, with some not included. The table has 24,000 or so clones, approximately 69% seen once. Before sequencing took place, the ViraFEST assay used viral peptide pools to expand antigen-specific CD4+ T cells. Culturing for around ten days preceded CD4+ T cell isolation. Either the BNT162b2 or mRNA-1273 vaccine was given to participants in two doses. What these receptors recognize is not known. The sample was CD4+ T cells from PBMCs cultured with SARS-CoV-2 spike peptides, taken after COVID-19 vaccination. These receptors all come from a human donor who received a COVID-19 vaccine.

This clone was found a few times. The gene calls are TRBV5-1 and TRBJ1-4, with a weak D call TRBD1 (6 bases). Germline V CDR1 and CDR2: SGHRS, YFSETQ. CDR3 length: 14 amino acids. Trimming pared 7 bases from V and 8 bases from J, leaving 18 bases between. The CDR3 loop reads CASRVGAINEKLFF. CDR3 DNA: TGCGCCAGCCGTGTGGGGGCGATCAACGAAAAACTGTTTTTT.

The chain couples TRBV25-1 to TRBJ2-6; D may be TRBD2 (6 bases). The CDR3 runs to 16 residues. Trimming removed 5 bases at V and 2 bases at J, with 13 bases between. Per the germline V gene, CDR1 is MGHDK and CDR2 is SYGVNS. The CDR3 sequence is CASSNPGGTGANVLTF. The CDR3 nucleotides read TGTGCCAGCAGTAACCCAGGAGGGACTGGGGCCAACGTCCTGACTTTC.

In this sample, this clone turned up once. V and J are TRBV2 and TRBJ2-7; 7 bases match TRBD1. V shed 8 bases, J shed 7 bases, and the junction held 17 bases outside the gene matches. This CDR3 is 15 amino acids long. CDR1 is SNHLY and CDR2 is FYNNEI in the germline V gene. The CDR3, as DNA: TGTGCCAGCGAGGGGACAGCCCAACCCTTCGGGGAGCAGTACTTC. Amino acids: CASEGTAQPFGEQYF.

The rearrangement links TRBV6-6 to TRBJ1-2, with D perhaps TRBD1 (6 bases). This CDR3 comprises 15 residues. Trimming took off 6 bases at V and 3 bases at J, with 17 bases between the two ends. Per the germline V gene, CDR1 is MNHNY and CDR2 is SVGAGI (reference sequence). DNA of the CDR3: TGTGCCAGCAGCCCACAGGGAGTGACGGACTATGGCTACACCTTC. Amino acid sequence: CASSPQGVTDYGYTF.

Here the CDR3 DNA reads TGTGCCAGCAGCCAAGTATTATGGGACACACCCGCTCACTATGGCTACACCTTC. As protein: CASSQVLWDTPAHYGYTF. The chain has TRBV3-1 (or the pseudogene TRBV3-2) and TRBJ1-2; maybe TRBD1 (6 bases). The CDR3 is made up of 18 amino acids. The V end lost 1 base, the J end lost 3 bases, and 21 bases lay between the germline ends. Germline CDR1 reads LGHDT; CDR2 reads YNNKEL (reference sequence).

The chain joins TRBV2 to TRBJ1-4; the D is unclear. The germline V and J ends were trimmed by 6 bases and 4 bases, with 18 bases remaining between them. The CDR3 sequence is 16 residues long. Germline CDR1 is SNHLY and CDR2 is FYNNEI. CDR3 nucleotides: TGTGCCAGCAGCCCCCCTGGCAGCCGTTATAATGAAAAACTGTTTTTT. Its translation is CASSPPGSRYNEKLFF.

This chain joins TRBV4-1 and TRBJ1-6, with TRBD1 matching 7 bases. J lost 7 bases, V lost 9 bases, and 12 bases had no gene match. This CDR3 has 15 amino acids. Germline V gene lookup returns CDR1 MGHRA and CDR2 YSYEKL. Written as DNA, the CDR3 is TGCGCCAGGACAGGGCTCTTCCCATTGAATTCACCCCTCCACTTT. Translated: CARTGLFPLNSPLHF.

CDR3 residues: CASSVGGTGSEKLFF. The CDR3 coding sequence is TGTGCCAGCAGTGTCGGCGGGACAGGGAGCGAAAAACTGTTTTTT. The V gene is TRBV25-1, the J gene TRBJ1-4, with 9 bases identical to TRBD1. Trimming cost V 4 bases and J 8 bases; bases outside gene matches: 8. Per germline, CDR1 MGHDK and CDR2 SYGVNS. The CDR3 contains 15 residues.

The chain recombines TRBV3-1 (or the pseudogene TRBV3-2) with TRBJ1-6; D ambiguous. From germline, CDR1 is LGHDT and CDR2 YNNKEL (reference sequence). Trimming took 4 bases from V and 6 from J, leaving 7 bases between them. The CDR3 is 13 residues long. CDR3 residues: CASSLDLNSPLHF. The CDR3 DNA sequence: TGTGCCAGCAGCCTAGACCTTAATTCACCCCTCCACTTT.

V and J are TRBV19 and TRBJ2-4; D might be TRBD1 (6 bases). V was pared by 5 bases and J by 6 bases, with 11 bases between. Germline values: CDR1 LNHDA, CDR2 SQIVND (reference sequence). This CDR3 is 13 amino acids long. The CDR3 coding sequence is TGTGCCAGTAGTGCCGGCAGGGGAAACATTCAGTACTTC. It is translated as CASSAGRGNIQYF.

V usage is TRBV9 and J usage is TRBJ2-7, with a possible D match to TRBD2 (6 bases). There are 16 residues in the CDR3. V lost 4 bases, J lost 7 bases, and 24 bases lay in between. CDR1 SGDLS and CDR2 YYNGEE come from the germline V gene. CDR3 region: CASSPIRGGKAGEQYF. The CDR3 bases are TGTGCCAGCAGCCCTATCCGGGGCGGGAAGGCGGGGGAGCAGTACTTC.

The CDR3: CASSEQGLGSTDTQYF. Here the CDR3 DNA reads TGTGCCAGCAGTGAACAGGGACTAGGGAGCACAGATACGCAGTATTTT. The V and J genes are TRBV6-1 and TRBJ2-3; 8 nucleotides align to TRBD2. Germline CDR1 and CDR2: MNHNS and SASEGT. V dropped 2 bases and J dropped 0; count of bases not matched to a gene: 4. This CDR3 has 16 amino acids.

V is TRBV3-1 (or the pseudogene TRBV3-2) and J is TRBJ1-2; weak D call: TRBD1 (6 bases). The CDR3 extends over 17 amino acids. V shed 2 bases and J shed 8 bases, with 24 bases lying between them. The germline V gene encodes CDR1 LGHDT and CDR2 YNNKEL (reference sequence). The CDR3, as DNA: TGTGCCAGCAGCCAATCAGGTCTCAGGGCAGGGGCAGGAGGCTACACCTTC. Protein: CASSQSGLRAGAGGYTF.

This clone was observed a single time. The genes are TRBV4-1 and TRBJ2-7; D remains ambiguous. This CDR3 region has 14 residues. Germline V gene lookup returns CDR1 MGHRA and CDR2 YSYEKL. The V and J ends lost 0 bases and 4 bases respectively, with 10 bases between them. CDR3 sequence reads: CASSQDQTGYEQYF. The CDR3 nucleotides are TGCGCCAGCAGCCAAGATCAGACCGGGTACGAGCAGTACTTC.

The CDR3 region is CAGTGFTEAFF. DNA for the CDR3: TGTGCCGGGACAGGGTTCACTGAAGCTTTCTTT. V is TRBV30 and J is TRBJ1-1; 9 bases match TRBD1. CDR1 and CDR2 from the germline V gene are GTSNPN and SVGIG (reference sequence). With V trimmed by 8 bases and J by 4 bases, 2 bases remained unmatched. The CDR3 sequence is 11 residues long.

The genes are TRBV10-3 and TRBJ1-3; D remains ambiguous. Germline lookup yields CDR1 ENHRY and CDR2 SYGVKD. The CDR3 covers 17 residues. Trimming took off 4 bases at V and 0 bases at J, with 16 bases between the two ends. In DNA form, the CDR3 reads TGTGCCATCAGTGGAAGATATCGACCTAACTCTGGAAACACCATATATTTT. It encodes CAISGRYRPNSGNTIYF.

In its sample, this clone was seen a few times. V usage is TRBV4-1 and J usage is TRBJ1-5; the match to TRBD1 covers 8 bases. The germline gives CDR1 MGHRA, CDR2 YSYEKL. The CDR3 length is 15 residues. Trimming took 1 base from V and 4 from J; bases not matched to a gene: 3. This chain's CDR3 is CASSQGQGLNQPQHF. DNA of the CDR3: TGCGCCAGCAGCCAAGGACAGGGGTTAAATCAGCCCCAGCATTTT.

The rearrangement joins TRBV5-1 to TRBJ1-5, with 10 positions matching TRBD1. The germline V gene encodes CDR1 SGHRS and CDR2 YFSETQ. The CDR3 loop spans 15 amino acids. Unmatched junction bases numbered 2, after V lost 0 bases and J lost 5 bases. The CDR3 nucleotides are TGCGCCAGCAGCTTGGGACAGGGGGCTTATCAGCCCCAGCATTTT. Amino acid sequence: CASSLGQGAYQPQHF.

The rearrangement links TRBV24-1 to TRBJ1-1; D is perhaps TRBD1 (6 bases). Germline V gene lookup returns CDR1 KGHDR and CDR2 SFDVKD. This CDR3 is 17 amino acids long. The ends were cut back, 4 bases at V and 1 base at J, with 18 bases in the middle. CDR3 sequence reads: CATSEMSVGGENTEAFF. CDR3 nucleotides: TGTGCCACCAGTGAAATGTCCGTCGGGGGCGAGAACACTGAAGCTTTCTTT.

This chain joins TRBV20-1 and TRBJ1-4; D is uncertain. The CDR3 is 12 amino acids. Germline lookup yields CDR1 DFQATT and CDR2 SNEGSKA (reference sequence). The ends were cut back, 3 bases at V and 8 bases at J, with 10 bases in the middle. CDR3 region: CSASSTDEKLFF. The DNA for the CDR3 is TGCAGTGCTAGTTCTACAGACGAAAAACTGTTTTTT.

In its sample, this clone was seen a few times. CDR3 DNA sequence: TGTGCCAGCAGTTACGGGACAGGCATCTATGGCTACACCTTC. It yields the protein CASSYGTGIYGYTF. The chain links TRBV6-5 to TRBJ1-2; 8 nucleotides match TRBD1. The V segment lost 2 bases and the J segment 4 bases; nucleotides outside the gene matches: 3. In germline, CDR1 is MNHEY, CDR2 SVGAGI. The CDR3 totals 14 residues.

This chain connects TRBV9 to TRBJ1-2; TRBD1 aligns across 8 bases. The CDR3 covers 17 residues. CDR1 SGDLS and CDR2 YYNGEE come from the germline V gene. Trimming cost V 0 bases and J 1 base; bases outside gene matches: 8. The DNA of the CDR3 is TGTGCCAGCAGCGTAGGTGTGGGGACAGGCGATAACTATGGCTACACCTTC. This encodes CASSVGVGTGDNYGYTF.

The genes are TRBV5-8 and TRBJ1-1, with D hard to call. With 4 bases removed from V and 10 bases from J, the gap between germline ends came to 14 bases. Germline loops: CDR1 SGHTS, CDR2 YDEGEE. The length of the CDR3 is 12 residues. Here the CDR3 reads CASSLPRRGAFF. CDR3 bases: TGTGCCAGCAGCCTTCCGAGACGGGGAGCTTTCTTT.

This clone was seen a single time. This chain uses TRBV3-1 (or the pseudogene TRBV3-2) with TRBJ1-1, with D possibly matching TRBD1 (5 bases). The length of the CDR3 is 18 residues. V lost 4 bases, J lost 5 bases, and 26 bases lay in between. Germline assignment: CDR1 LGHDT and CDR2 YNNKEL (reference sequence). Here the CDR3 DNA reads TGTGCCAGCAGCCCGGCGTGGCGAGGAAGGAAGGGGAGGACTGAAGCTTTCTTT. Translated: CASSPAWRGRKGRTEAFF.

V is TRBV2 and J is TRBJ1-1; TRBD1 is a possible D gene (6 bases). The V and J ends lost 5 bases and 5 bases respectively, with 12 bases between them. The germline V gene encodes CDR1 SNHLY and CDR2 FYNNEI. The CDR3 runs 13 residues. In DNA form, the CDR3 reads TGTGCCAGCAGTCCGACAGGACGGACTGAAGCTTTCTTT. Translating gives CASSPTGRTEAFF.